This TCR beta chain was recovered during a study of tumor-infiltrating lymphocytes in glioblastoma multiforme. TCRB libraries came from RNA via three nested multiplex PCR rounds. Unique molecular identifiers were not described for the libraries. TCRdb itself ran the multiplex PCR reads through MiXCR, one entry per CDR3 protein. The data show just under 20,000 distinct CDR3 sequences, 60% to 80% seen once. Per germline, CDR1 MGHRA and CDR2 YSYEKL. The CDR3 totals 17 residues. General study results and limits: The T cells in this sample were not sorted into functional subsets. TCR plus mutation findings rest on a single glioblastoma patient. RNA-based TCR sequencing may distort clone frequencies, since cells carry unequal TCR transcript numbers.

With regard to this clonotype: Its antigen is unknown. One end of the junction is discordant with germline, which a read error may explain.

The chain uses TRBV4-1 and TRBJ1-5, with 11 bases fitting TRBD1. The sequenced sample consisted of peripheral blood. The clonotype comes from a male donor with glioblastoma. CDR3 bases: TGCGCCTGCAGCCCCGGGACAGGGGGTATTAGCAATCAGCCCCAGCATTTT. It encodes CACSPGTGGISNQPQHF.